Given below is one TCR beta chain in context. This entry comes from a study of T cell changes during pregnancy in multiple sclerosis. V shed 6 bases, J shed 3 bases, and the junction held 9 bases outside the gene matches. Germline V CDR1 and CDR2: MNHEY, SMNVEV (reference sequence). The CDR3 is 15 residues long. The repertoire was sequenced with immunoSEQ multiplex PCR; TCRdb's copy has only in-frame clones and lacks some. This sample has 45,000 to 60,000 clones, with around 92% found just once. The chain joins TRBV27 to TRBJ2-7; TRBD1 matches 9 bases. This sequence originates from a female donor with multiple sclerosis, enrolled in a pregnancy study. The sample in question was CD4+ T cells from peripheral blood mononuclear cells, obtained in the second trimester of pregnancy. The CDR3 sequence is CASSRTGQGDYEQYF. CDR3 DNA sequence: TGTGCCAGCAGCCGCACGGGACAGGGAGACTACGAGCAGTACTTC.